This entry lists 22 T cell receptor beta chains sequenced from one sample in a study of response to subunit inactivated influenza vaccine. TCRdb passed the RT-PCR reads through MiXCR, listing each CDR3 protein once. The sample records about 500,000 distinct CDR3 sequences, over 10% being singletons. The specimen comprised PBMCs from blood, sampled roughly 45 days after vaccination. The receptor source for this set is a man aged 50-60 years who received an inactivated influenza vaccine.

The V gene is TRBV2, the J gene TRBJ2-1, with 7 bases lining up with TRBD2. Germline V lookup: CDR1 SNHLY, CDR2 FYNNEI. Trimming removed 7 bases from V and 1 base from J; junction bases left unmatched: 4. The CDR3 sequence is 14 residues long. The DNA of the CDR3 is TGTGCCAGCATCTGGGGAGGGTCCTACAATGAGCAGTTCTTC. Protein product: CASIWGGSYNEQFF.

This clonotype turned up a few times. V usage is TRBV9 and J usage is TRBJ2-5; D may be TRBD1 or TRBD2 (6 bases each). V was pared by 4 bases and J by 5 bases, with 18 bases between. This CDR3 contains 15 residues. The germline V gene has CDR1 SGDLS and CDR2 YYNGEE. This chain's CDR3 is CASSKEGGAGETQYF. CDR3 in DNA: TGTGCCAGCAGCAAGGAGGGGGGCGCAGGGGAGACCCAGTACTTC.

The chain couples TRBV7-9 to TRBJ1-5; no definite D call. The CDR3 consists of 13 residues. Germline lookup yields CDR1 SEHNR and CDR2 FQNEAQ (reference sequence). V lost 2 bases and J 3 bases, leaving 5 bases between the germline ends. The CDR3 DNA is TGTGCCAGCAGCTTATGGCCCAATCAGCCCCAGCATTTT. Translating it yields CASSLWPNQPQHF.

As to this clonotype: A read error may be the cause here, since a much bigger clone is one base away. A read error is likely, as this CDR3 ends without the conserved phenylalanine or tryptophan. The chain employs TRBV7-9 and TRBJ2-7; the match to TRBD2 covers 7 bases. Germline V gene lookup returns CDR1 SEHNR and CDR2 FQNEAQ (reference sequence). Trimming took 0 bases from V and 5 from J; bases not matched to a gene: 4. The CDR3 is 14 amino acids. CDR3 sequence: CASSLAGGPHEQYL. In DNA, the CDR3 is TGTGCCAGCAGCTTAGCGGGAGGGCCCCACGAGCAGTACTTA.

This clonotype has more than one count but fewer than ten. The V and J genes are TRBV7-8 and TRBJ2-2; D might be TRBD1 (5 bases). There are 16 residues in the CDR3. Germline V CDR1 and CDR2: SGHVS, FQNEAQ. V was pared by 5 bases and J by 3 bases, with 16 bases between. The CDR3 nucleotides are TGTGCCAGCAGCCAGCTTAAGGGGCCGGACACCGGGGAGCTGTTTTTT. It translates to CASSQLKGPDTGELFF.

This clonotype was detected many times. The chain links TRBV20-1 to TRBJ1-5; 8 positions match TRBD1. Losses at the gene ends were 2 bases for V and 7 bases for J; bases not matched to a gene: 1. Germline CDR1 reads DFQATT; CDR2 reads SNEGSKA (reference sequence). CDR3 length equals 12 residues. The CDR3 region is CSARTGGQPQHF. In DNA, the CDR3 is TGCAGTGCTAGAACAGGGGGGCAGCCCCAGCATTTT.

This clonotype was counted a few times. This rearrangement joins TRBV7-2 to TRBJ2-7; D gene ambiguous. The germline V gene has CDR1 SGHTA and CDR2 FQGNSA. This CDR3 is built from 13 residues. The V end lost 5 bases, the J end lost 4 bases, and 12 bases lay between the germline ends. The chain's CDR3 is CASSADGWYEQYF. Here the CDR3 DNA reads TGTGCCAGCAGCGCCGACGGGTGGTACGAGCAGTACTTC.

The rearrangement joins TRBV6-1 to TRBJ2-1; D might be TRBD1 (6 bases). Germline lookup yields CDR1 MNHNS and CDR2 SASEGT. Between the trimmed V and J ends, which lost 5 bases and 4 bases, there was a span of 15 bases. CDR3 size: 15 residues. The CDR3 loop is CASSPIYGQYNEQFF. CDR3 sequence (DNA): TGTGCCAGCAGTCCGATCTACGGACAGTACAATGAGCAGTTCTTC.

The sample holds one count of this clonotype. The CDR3 sequence is CSARRTGSSYEQYF. The DNA for the CDR3 is TGCAGTGCAAGGAGGACAGGGAGCTCCTACGAGCAGTACTTC. J is TRBJ2-7 and V is TRBV20-1, with 8 bases matching TRBD1. CDR3 length: 14 amino acids. CDR1 and CDR2 (germline): DFQATT, SNEGSKA (reference sequence). Trimming took 6 bases from V and 0 from J; bases not matched to a gene: 7.

Notes on this clonotype: Germline and junction disagree at one end, which may indicate a read error. The chain employs TRBV6-1 and TRBJ2-2, with D hard to call. The CDR3 runs to 15 residues. Germline V CDR1 and CDR2: MNHNS, SASEGT. CDR3 nucleotide sequence: TGTGCCAGCACTGAACCGGACGGCCCCACCGGGGAGCTGTTTTTT. It specifies CASTEPDGPTGELFF.

The rearrangement links TRBV5-5 to TRBJ1-5, with D maybe TRBD1 (6 bases). The CDR3 runs to 15 residues. CDR1 is SGHKS, CDR2 YYEKEE, per germline (reference sequence). Trimming pared 3 bases from V and 9 bases from J, leaving 19 bases between. The CDR3 coding sequence is TGTGCCAGCAGCTCTGGTCCTGGACTAGGGGGGCCCCAGCATTTT. Protein sequence: CASSSGPGLGGPQHF.

The chain uses TRBV20-1 and TRBJ2-4; D is unresolved. The CDR3 extends over 14 amino acids. Trimming shortened V by 6 bases and J by 7 bases, and 19 bases separated the two germline ends. Per the germline V gene, CDR1 is DFQATT and CDR2 is SNEGSKA (reference sequence). The CDR3 region has the DNA TGCAGTGCAGCCCCGACACGCTTCAAGAACATTCAGTACTTC. The encoded protein is CSAAPTRFKNIQYF.

This clonotype showed up just a few times. The CDR3 sequence is CASSPRTSGGLTDTQYF. CDR3 nucleotide sequence: TGTGCCAGCAGTCCCCGGACTAGCGGGGGGCTCACAGATACGCAGTATTTT. The chain recombines TRBV12-3 or TRBV12-4 with TRBJ2-3; 14 bases are shared with TRBD2. After removal of 5 bases from V and 2 bases from J, the junction contained 6 bases not matched to a gene. The CDR3 is 17 amino acids.

The genes are TRBV20-1 and TRBJ1-4; 8 positions agree with TRBD1. The CDR3 extends over 14 amino acids. Germline CDR1 reads DFQATT; CDR2 reads SNEGSKA (reference sequence). With V trimmed by 5 bases and J by 8 bases, 10 bases remained unmatched. CDR3 in amino acids: CSAGQGAQVEKLFF. The CDR3 bases are TGCAGTGCTGGCCAGGGGGCGCAGGTCGAAAAACTGTTTTTT.

This clonotype was seen ten or more times. The rearrangement uses TRBV20-1 and TRBJ2-5; 8 bases line up with TRBD1. CDR3 length equals 15 residues. J was trimmed by 4 bases and V by 0 bases; bases with no gene match: 7. Per the germline V gene, CDR1 is DFQATT and CDR2 is SNEGSKA (reference sequence). In DNA form, the CDR3 reads TGCAGTGCTAGAGATCGGCGACAGGGGATAGAGACCCAGTACTTC. Translating it yields CSARDRRQGIETQYF.

This clonotype has more than one count but fewer than ten. The V and J genes are TRBV11-2 and TRBJ2-2; D is possibly TRBD1 or TRBD2 (5 bases each). CDR1 and CDR2 from the germline V gene are SGHAT and FQNNGV. CDR3 size: 15 residues. Trimming removed 3 bases from V and 0 bases from J, with 8 bases in between. The CDR3 loop is CASSLQGPNTGELFF. The CDR3 DNA reads TGTGCCAGCAGCTTGCAGGGACCGAACACCGGGGAGCTGTTTTTT. The variable domain in full, with the rest retrieved from reference TRBV11-2 and TRBJ2-2, is EAGVAQSPRYKIIEKRQSVAFWCNPISGHATLYWYQQILGQGPKLLIQFQNNGVVDDSQLPKDRFSAERLKGVDSTLKIQPAKLEDSAVYLCASSLQGPNTGELFFGEGSRLTVL.

This clonotype was observed many times. As DNA, the CDR3 is TGTGCCAGCAGCTCCACCGTCAACAGGGGGACCAAAAACATTCAGTACTTC. Its protein is CASSSTVNRGTKNIQYF. This chain connects TRBV5-6 to TRBJ2-4; 8 positions match TRBD1. Germline V lookup: CDR1 SGHDT, CDR2 YYEEEE. There are 17 residues in the CDR3. Losses at the gene ends were 3 bases for V and 2 bases for J; bases not matched to a gene: 10.

This clonotype was detected a few times. The rearrangement uses TRBV20-1 and TRBJ2-7; 8 bases match TRBD2. There are 16 residues in the CDR3. Trimming at V came to 0 bases and at J to 2 bases, leaving 9 bases not matched to a gene. CDR1 is DFQATT and CDR2 is SNEGSKA in the germline V gene (reference sequence). The CDR3 protein is CSAREMAGLGTYEQYF. DNA of the CDR3: TGCAGTGCTAGAGAGATGGCGGGACTAGGGACCTACGAGCAGTACTTC.

The chain joins TRBV20-1 to TRBJ2-1; unclear D gene. Germline loops: CDR1 DFQATT, CDR2 SNEGSKA (reference sequence). The germline V and J ends were trimmed by 5 bases and 5 bases, with 4 bases remaining between them. There are 10 residues in the CDR3. This chain's CDR3 is CSARHNEQFF. CDR3 in DNA: TGCAGTGCTCGACACAATGAGCAGTTCTTC.

This clonotype was recorded a few times. In DNA form, the CDR3 reads TGTGCCAGCAGCTTAGTTCTCCCCCAAGAGACCCAGTACTTC. Translating gives CASSLVLPQETQYF. The chain combines TRBV7-9 with TRBJ2-5; D is undetermined. Germline lookup yields CDR1 SEHNR and CDR2 FQNEAQ (reference sequence). V gave up 1 base and J gave up 1 base, with 7 bases separating them. The CDR3 extends over 14 amino acids. The full variable domain, rest sourced from reference TRBV7-9 and TRBJ2-5, is DTGVSQNPRHKITKRGQNVTFRCDPISEHNRLYWYRQTLGQGPEFLTYFQNEAQLEKSRLLSDRFSAERPKGSFSTLEIQRTEQGDSAMYLCASSLVLPQETQYFGPGTRLLVL.

CDR3 coding DNA: TGTGCCACCAGTGATGGGACAGGTTTTAATGAAAAACTGTTTTTT. Translated, it gives CATSDGTGFNEKLFF. The V and J genes are TRBV24-1 and TRBJ1-4; 8 bases agree with TRBD1. The CDR3 is made up of 15 amino acids. Germline V gene sequence: CDR1 KGHDR, CDR2 SFDVKD. Trimming removed 3 bases from V and 4 bases from J; junction bases left unmatched: 3.

This clonotype has only a few counts. This chain links TRBV20-1 with TRBJ1-1; tentative D call: TRBD1 (5 bases). The CDR3 spans 13 residues. Per the germline V gene, CDR1 is DFQATT and CDR2 is SNEGSKA (reference sequence). V lost 0 bases to trimming and J lost 6 bases, with 11 bases between them. CDR3 residues: CSAREGRIAEAFF. The CDR3 nucleotides read TGCAGTGCTAGAGAGGGGCGGATTGCTGAAGCTTTCTTT.